Sequencing of this T cell receptor beta chain was carried out in a study of T cell responses to AZD1222 COVID-19 vaccine. Only in-frame clones appear in the TCRdb table, and some are missing; sequencing was by immunoSEQ multiplex PCR. The sample shows some 150,000 clones, around 84% of them seen only once. Germline V gives CDR1 SEHNR, CDR2 FQNEAQ (reference sequence). The CDR3 runs 14 residues. The J segment lost 4 bases and the V segment lost 3 bases, leaving 2 bases of the junction unmatched. This clone was seen just once. Its antigen remains unidentified. Recipients boosted at about 4 weeks or about 12 weeks are pooled. General study results and limits: Dominant CD4 TCR responses targeted spike regions 160-218 and 743-854. Spike-specific TCRs gained breadth and depth after people received two AZD1222 doses. Within unmutated variant regions lay the reported targets of nearly half of spike-specific TCRs.

The receptor's source is an adult who received the AZD1222 COVID-19 vaccine. V gene TRBV7-9 combines with J gene TRBJ1-1; 10 bases line up with TRBD1. Sequencing was performed on peripheral blood, taken 28 days after the second AZD1222 dose. CDR3 coding DNA: TGTGCCAGCAGCTTTGGACAGGGGGGCACTGAAGCTTTCTTT. Translating gives CASSFGQGGTEAFF.